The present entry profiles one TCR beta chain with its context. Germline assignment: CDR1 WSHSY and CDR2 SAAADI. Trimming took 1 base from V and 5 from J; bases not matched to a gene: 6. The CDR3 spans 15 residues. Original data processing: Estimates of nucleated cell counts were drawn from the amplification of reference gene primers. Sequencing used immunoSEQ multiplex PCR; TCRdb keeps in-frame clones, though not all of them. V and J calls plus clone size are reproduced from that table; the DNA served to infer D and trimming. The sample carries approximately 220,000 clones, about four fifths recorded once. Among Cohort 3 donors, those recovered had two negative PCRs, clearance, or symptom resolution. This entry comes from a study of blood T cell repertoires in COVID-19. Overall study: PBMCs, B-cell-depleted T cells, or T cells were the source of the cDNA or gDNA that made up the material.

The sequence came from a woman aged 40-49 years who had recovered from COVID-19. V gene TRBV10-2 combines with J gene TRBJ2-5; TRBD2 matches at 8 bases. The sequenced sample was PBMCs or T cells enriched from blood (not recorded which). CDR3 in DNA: TGCGCCAGCAGTGAGTGGGCGGGAGGTGAGGAGACCCAGTACTTC. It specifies CASSEWAGGEETQYF.